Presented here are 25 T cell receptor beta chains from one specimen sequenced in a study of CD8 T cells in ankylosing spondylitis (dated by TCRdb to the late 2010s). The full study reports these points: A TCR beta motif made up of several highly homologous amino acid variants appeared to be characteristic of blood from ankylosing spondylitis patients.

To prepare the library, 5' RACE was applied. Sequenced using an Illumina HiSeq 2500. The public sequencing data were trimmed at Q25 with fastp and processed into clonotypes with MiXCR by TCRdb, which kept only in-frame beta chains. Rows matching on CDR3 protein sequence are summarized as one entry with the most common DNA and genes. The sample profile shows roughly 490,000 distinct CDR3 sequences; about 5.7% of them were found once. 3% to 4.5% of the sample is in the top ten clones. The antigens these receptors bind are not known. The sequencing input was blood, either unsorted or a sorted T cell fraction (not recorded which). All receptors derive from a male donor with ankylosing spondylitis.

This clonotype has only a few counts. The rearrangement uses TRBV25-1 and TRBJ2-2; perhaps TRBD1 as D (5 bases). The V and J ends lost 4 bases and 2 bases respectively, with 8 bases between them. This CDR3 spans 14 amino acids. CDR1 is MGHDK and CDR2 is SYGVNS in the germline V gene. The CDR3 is CASSVDTNTGELFF. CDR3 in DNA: TGTGCCAGCAGTGTGGACACTAACACCGGGGAGCTGTTTTTT.

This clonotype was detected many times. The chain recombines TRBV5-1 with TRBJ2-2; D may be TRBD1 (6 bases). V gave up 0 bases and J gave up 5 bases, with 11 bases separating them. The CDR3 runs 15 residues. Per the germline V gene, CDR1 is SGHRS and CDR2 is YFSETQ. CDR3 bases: TGCGCCAGCAGCTTGGTCCAGGGGTGGACCGGGGAGCTGTTTTTT. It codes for CASSLVQGWTGELFF.

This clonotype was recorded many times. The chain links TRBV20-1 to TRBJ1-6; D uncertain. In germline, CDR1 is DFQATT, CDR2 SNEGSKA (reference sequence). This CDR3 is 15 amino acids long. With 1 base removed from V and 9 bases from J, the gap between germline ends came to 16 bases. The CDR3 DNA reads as TGCAGTGCTAGAGCCGCTCCCGGGCTGAGTTCACCCCTCCACTTT. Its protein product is CSARAAPGLSSPLHF.

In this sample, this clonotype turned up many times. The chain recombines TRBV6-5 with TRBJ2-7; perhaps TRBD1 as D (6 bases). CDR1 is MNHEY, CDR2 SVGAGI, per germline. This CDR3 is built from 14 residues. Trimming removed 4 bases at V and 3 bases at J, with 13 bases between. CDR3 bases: TGTGCCAGCAGTTGGAGGCAGGGGTACTACGAGCAGTACTTC. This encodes CASSWRQGYYEQYF.

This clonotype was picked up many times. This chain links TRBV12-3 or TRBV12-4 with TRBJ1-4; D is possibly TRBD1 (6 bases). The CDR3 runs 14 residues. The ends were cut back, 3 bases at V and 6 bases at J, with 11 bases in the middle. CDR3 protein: CASSFTGRYEKLFF. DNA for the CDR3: TGTGCCAGCAGTTTCACAGGGAGGTATGAAAAACTGTTTTTT.

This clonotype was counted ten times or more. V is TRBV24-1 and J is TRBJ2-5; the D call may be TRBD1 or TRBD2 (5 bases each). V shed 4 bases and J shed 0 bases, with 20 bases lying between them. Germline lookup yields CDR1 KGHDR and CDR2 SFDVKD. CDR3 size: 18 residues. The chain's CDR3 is CATSEQRPGPMYQETQYF. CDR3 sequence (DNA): TGTGCCACCAGTGAGCAAAGGCCGGGACCGATGTACCAAGAGACCCAGTACTTC.

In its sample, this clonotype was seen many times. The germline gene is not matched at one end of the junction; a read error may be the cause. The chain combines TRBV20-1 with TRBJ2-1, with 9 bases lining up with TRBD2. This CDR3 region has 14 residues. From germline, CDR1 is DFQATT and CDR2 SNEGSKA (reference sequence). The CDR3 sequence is CSARASGTPRPYSF. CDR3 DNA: TGCAGTGCTAGAGCTAGCGGGACCCCACGCCCCTATTCCTTC.

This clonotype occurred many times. The CDR3 sequence: CASSSRTGRREKLFF. The CDR3 DNA reads as TGTGCCAGCAGCTCAAGGACAGGGCGGCGCGAAAAACTGTTTTTT. This chain joins TRBV7-2 and TRBJ1-4, with 8 bases fitting TRBD1. V gave up 4 bases and J gave up 8 bases; unmatched junction bases: 9. Germline V CDR1 and CDR2: SGHTA, FQGNSA. The CDR3 sequence is 15 residues long.

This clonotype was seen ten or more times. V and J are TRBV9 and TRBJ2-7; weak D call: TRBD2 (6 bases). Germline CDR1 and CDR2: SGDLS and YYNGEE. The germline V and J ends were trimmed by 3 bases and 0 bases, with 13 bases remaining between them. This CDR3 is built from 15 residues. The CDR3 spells CASSEGLSTSYEQYF. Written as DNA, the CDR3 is TGTGCCAGCAGCGAGGGACTCTCCACCTCCTACGAGCAGTACTTC.

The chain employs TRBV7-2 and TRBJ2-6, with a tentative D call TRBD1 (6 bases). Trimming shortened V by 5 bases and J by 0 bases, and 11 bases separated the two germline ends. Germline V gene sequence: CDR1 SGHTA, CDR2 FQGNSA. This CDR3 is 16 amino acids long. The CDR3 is CASSRQADSGANVLTF. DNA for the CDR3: TGTGCCAGCAGCCGACAGGCGGACTCTGGGGCCAACGTCCTGACTTTC. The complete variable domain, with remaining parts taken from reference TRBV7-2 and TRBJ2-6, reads GAGVSQSPSNKVTEKGKDVELRCDPISGHTALYWYRQSLGQGLEFLIYFQGNSAPDKSGLPSDRFSAERTGGSVSTLTIQRTQQEDSAVYLCASSRQADSGANVLTFGAGSRLTVL.

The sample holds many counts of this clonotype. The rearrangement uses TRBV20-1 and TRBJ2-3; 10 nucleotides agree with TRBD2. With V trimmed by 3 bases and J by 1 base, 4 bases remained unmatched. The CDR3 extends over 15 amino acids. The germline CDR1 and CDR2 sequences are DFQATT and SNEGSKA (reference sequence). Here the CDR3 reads CSARDTSGGTDTQYF. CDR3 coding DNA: TGCAGTGCTAGGGATACTAGCGGGGGCACAGATACGCAGTATTTT.

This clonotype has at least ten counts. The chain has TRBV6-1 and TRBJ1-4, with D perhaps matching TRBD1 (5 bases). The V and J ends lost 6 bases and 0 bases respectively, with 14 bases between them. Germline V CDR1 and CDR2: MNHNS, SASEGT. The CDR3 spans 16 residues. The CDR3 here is CASRTGLKSTNEKLFF. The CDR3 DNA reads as TGTGCCAGCAGAACGGGACTGAAGTCAACTAATGAAAAACTGTTTTTT.

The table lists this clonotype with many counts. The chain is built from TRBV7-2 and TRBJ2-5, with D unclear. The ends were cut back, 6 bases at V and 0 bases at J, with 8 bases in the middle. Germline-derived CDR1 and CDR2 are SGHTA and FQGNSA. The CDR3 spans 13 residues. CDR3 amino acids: CASSSRYQETQYF. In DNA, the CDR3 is TGTGCCAGCAGTTCGAGATACCAAGAGACCCAGTACTTC. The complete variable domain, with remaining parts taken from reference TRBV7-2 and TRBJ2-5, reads GAGVSQSPSNKVTEKGKDVELRCDPISGHTALYWYRQSLGQGLEFLIYFQGNSAPDKSGLPSDRFSAERTGGSVSTLTIQRTQQEDSAVYLCASSSRYQETQYFGPGTRLLVL.

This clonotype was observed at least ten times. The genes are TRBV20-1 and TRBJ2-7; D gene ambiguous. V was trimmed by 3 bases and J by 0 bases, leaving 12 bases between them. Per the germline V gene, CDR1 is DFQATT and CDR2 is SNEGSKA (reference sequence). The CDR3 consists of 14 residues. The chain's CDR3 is CSARSLHSSYEQYF. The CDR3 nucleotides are TGCAGTGCTAGGTCCCTCCACAGCTCCTACGAGCAGTACTTC.

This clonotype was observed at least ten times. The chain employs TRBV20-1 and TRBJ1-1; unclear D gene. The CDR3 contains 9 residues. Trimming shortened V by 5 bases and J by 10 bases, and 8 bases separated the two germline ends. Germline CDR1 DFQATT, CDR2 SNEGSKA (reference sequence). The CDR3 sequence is CSAGPSAFF. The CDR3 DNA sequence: TGCAGTGCTGGGCCGTCAGCTTTCTTT.

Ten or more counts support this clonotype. The chain's CDR3 is CSVGLAGASRAYNEQFF. CDR3 coding DNA: TGCAGCGTCGGACTAGCGGGAGCCTCCCGGGCCTACAATGAGCAGTTCTTC. The genes are TRBV29-1 and TRBJ2-1; TRBD2 matches 13 bases. Germline V gene lookup returns CDR1 SQVTM and CDR2 ANQGSEA. The CDR3 covers 17 residues. Germline trimming cut 6 bases from V and 2 bases from J; bases unmatched to any gene: 10.

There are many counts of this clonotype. The CDR3 is CASSPRTGNYEQYF. CDR3 nucleotides: TGTGCCAGCAGCCCAAGGACAGGGAATTACGAGCAGTACTTC. The genes are TRBV9 and TRBJ2-7, with TRBD1 matching over 8 bases. CDR1 is SGDLS, CDR2 YYNGEE, per germline. Trimming removed 4 bases from V and 4 bases from J; junction bases left unmatched: 7. The CDR3 extends over 14 amino acids.

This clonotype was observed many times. This CDR3 is CSASHRVGYEQYF. The CDR3 nucleotides are TGCAGTGCTAGTCACAGGGTAGGGTACGAGCAGTACTTC. The rearrangement uses TRBV20-1 and TRBJ2-7, with D perhaps matching TRBD1 (6 bases). Germline loops: CDR1 DFQATT, CDR2 SNEGSKA (reference sequence). V was cut by 3 bases and J by 4 bases, with 13 bases left in between. CDR3 length equals 13 residues.

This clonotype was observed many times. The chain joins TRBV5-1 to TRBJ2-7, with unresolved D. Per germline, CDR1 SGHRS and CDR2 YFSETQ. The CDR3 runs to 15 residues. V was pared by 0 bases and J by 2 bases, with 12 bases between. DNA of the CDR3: TGCGCCAGCAGCTTGGCCCATGCGAGGCCCTACGAGCAGTACTTC. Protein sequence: CASSLAHARPYEQYF.

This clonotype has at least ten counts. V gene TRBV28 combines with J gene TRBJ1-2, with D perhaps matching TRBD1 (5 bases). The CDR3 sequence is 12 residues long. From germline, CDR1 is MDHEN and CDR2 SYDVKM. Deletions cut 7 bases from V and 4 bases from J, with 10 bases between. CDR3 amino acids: CASTRDVYGYTF. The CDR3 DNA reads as TGTGCCAGCACCCGGGACGTCTATGGCTACACCTTC.

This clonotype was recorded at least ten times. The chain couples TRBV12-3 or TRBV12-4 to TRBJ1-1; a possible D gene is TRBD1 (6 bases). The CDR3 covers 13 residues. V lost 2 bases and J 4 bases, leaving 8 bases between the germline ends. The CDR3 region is CASSLSGATEAFF. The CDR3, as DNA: TGTGCCAGCAGTTTATCAGGGGCCACTGAAGCTTTCTTT.

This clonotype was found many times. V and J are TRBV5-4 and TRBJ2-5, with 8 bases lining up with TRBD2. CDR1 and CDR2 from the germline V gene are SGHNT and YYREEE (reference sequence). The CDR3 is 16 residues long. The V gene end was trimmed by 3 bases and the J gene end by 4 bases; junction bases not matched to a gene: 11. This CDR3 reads CASSSNAGLEGETQYF. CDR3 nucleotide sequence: TGTGCCAGCAGCTCCAATGCGGGACTAGAGGGAGAGACCCAGTACTTC.

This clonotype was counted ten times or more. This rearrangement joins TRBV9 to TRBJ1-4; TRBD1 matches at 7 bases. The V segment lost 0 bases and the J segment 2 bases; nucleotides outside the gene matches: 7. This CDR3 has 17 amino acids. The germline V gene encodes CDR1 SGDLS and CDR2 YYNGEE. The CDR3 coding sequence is TGTGCCAGCAGCGTAGGGACAGGCGTCACCACTAATGAAAAACTGTTTTTT. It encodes CASSVGTGVTTNEKLFF.

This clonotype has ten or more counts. The CDR3 nucleotides read TGCGCCAGCAGCCCGAACAGTTGGAATGAGCAGTTCTTC. It encodes CASSPNSWNEQFF. The chain is built from TRBV4-3 and TRBJ2-1; unclear D gene. Trimming removed 4 bases from V and 7 bases from J, with 11 bases in between. CDR1 LGHNA and CDR2 YSLEER come from the germline V gene. The CDR3 is 13 residues long.

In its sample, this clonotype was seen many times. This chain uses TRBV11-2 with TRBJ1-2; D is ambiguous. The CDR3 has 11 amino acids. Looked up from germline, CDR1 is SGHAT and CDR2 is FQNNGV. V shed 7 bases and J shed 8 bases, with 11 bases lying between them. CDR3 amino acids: CASTQEGGYTF. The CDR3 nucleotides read TGTGCCAGCACCCAAGAAGGCGGCTACACCTTC.